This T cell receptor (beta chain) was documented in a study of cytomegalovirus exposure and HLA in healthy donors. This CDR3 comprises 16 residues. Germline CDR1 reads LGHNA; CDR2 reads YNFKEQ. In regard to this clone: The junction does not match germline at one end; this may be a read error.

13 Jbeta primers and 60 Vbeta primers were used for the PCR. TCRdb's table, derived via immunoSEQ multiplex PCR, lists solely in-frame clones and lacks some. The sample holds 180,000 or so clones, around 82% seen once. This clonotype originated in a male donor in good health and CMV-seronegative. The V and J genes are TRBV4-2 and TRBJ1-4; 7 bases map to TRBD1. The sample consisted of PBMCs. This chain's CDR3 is CTSSQGIQGLNEKLFF. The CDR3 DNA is TGTACCAGCAGCCAAGGTATACAGGGGCTTAATGAAAAACTGTTTTTT.